The sequence of this TCR beta chain was determined in a study of T-cell reconstitution after alpha-beta-depleted transplantation in children. The library targeted TCRbeta and was prepared with unique molecular identifiers. Each CDR3 protein is one row after TCRdb ran MiXCR on the PCR reads. Altogether about 610,000 distinct CDR3 sequences are present, 10% being singletons, with the ten largest covering about 4.2%. This CDR3 spans 16 amino acids. From germline, CDR1 is MGHRA and CDR2 YSYEKL. With V trimmed by 3 bases and J by 7 bases, 9 bases remained unmatched. The source is a human donor who donated a stem cell graft to a child with acute myeloid leukemia. The chain combines TRBV4-1 with TRBJ2-7; TRBD2 agrees at 13 bases. The starting material was PBMCs from the stem cell graft donor, obtained from the stem cell graft. The CDR3 nucleotides are TGCGCCAGCAGCCACTTGGGGACTAGCGGGGCTAGGGAGCAGTACTTC. This gives the protein CASSHLGTSGAREQYF.